The next 5 T cell receptor beta chains were all read from a single sample in a study of cytomegalovirus exposure and HLA in healthy donors. PCR was performed using 60 Vbeta and 13 Jbeta primers. The assay was immunoSEQ multiplex PCR, and TCRdb's table has in-frame clones only and misses some. The repertoire table contains tens of thousands of clones. The sequenced sample consisted of PBMCs. The receptors here all came from a man aged 45-65 years in good health and CMV-seropositive.

The chain uses TRBV10-3 and TRBJ2-2; 9 bases fit TRBD2. The CDR3 spans 17 residues. CDR1 is ENHRY and CDR2 is SYGVKD in the germline V gene. The trim removed 7 bases at V and 8 bases at J, leaving 17 bases unmatched. CDR3 sequence: CAIKAQITAGGEGELFF. Written as DNA, the CDR3 is TGTGCCATCAAGGCACAGATTACAGCGGGAGGAGAGGGGGAGCTGTTTTTT.

The chain is built from TRBV7-9 and TRBJ1-2; D is unresolved. CDR1 SEHNR and CDR2 FQNEAQ come from the germline V gene (reference sequence). Trimming took off 5 bases at V and 6 bases at J, with 7 bases between the two ends. The CDR3 runs 11 residues. The CDR3 bases are TGTGCCAGCAGCCTCCGGGATGGCTACACCTTC. This translates into CASSLRDGYTF. Drawing the rest from reference TRBV7-9 and TRBJ1-2, the complete variable domain is DTGVSQNPRHKITKRGQNVTFRCDPISEHNRLYWYRQTLGQGPEFLTYFQNEAQLEKSRLLSDRFSAERPKGSFSTLEIQRTEQGDSAMYLCASSLRDGYTFGSGTRLTVV.

CDR3: CASSETDANTEAFF. Here the CDR3 DNA reads TGTGCCAGCTCAGAGACAGACGCGAACACTGAAGCTTTCTTT. This rearrangement joins TRBV18 to TRBJ1-1, with D perhaps matching TRBD1 (5 bases). Germline V gene sequence: CDR1 KGHSH, CDR2 LQKENI. V was pared by 5 bases and J by 1 base, with 11 bases between. The CDR3 has 14 amino acids.

The chain links TRBV18 to TRBJ2-7; 7 nucleotides agree with TRBD2. Germline trimming cut 1 base from V and 5 bases from J; bases unmatched to any gene: 8. Germline-derived CDR1 and CDR2 are KGHSH and LQKENI. The CDR3 has 15 residues. The CDR3 loop reads CASSPLSGTRNEQYF. The CDR3 DNA is TGTGCCAGCTCACCACTCAGCGGGACGAGGAACGAGCAGTACTTC.

The gene calls are TRBV5-6 and TRBJ2-7; perhaps TRBD2 as D (5 bases). Germline V gives CDR1 SGHDT, CDR2 YYEEEE. V lost 5 bases to trimming and J lost 6 bases, with 18 bases between them. CDR3 size: 14 residues. CDR3 nucleotide sequence: TGTGCCAGCAGTCTGGATGAGGGTAGGAGCGAGCAGTACTTC. Translation: CASSLDEGRSEQYF.